A single sample is the source of the 6 T cell receptor beta chains below, sequenced in a study of cytomegalovirus exposure and HLA in healthy donors. PCR primers comprised 60 Vbeta and 13 Jbeta primers. TCRdb's copy holds only in-frame clones and misses some; the assay was immunoSEQ multiplex PCR. The table has over 150,000 clones, 75% to 90% seen once. Material for sequencing was PBMCs. These receptors all stem from a woman in her 50s in good health and CMV-seropositive.

This clone was seen more than once but under ten times. This chain connects TRBV28 to TRBJ1-2; 9 positions agree with TRBD1. The CDR3 loop spans 15 amino acids. The junction had 7 bases not matched to a gene; V was cut back by 2 bases and J by 6 bases. Germline V gene sequence: CDR1 MDHEN, CDR2 SYDVKM. CDR3 nucleotides: TGTGCCAGCAGTTTAGGGGACAGGGTGGTCGATGGCTACACCTTC. The encoded protein is CASSLGDRVVDGYTF.

CDR3 sequence: CASSPGQVYGYTF. CDR3 nucleotides: TGTGCCAGCAGCCCGGGACAGGTCTATGGCTACACCTTC. The chain carries TRBV5-6 and TRBJ1-2; TRBD1 agrees at 8 bases. The CDR3 runs 13 residues. V gave up 4 bases and J gave up 4 bases; unmatched junction bases: 3. Per germline, CDR1 SGHDT and CDR2 YYEEEE. The full variable domain, with the rest looked up from reference TRBV5-6 and TRBJ1-2, is DAGVTQSPTHLIKTRGQQVTLRCSPKSGHDTVSWYQQALGQGPQFIFQYYEEEERQRGNFPDRFSGHQFPNYSSELNVNALLLGDSALYLCASSPGQVYGYTFGSGTRLTVV.

The chain uses TRBV2 and TRBJ2-5; TRBD2 aligns across 8 bases. The V gene end was trimmed by 7 bases and the J gene end by 11 bases; junction bases not matched to a gene: 9. CDR3 length equals 12 residues. Germline V gene lookup returns CDR1 SNHLY and CDR2 FYNNEI. DNA for the CDR3: TGTGCCAGCATCGGGGGGGGGTGGGAGCAGTACTTC. Protein: CASIGGGWEQYF.

The rearrangement uses TRBV7-2 and TRBJ1-6, with a possible D match to TRBD1 (5 bases). The CDR3 sequence is 16 residues long. The germline CDR1 and CDR2 sequences are SGHTA and FQGNSA. The germline V and J ends were trimmed by 6 bases and 8 bases, with 20 bases remaining between them. The CDR3 region is CASRLGGAAGDSPLHF. The CDR3 DNA reads as TGTGCCAGCAGATTGGGAGGGGCAGCTGGGGATTCACCCCTCCACTTT.

This chain connects TRBV19 to TRBJ2-2, with TRBD1 matching over 8 bases. Germline V lookup: CDR1 LNHDA, CDR2 SQIVND (reference sequence). V shed 7 bases and J 6 bases; nucleotides not matched to a gene: 10. The CDR3 spans 15 residues. The CDR3 DNA follows: TGTGCCAGTACCTACCCGGGACAGGTTGCCGGGGAGCTGTTTTTT. This codes for CASTYPGQVAGELFF.

The chain carries TRBV6-5 and TRBJ2-4, with a tentative D call TRBD2 (6 bases). The CDR3 is made up of 15 amino acids. The germline V gene has CDR1 MNHEY and CDR2 SVGAGI. Trimming cost V 8 bases and J 6 bases, with 20 bases left between them. Here the CDR3 reads CASQPRGAFGNIQYF. The CDR3 coding sequence is TGTGCCAGCCAACCACGCGGGGCCTTCGGAAACATTCAGTACTTC.